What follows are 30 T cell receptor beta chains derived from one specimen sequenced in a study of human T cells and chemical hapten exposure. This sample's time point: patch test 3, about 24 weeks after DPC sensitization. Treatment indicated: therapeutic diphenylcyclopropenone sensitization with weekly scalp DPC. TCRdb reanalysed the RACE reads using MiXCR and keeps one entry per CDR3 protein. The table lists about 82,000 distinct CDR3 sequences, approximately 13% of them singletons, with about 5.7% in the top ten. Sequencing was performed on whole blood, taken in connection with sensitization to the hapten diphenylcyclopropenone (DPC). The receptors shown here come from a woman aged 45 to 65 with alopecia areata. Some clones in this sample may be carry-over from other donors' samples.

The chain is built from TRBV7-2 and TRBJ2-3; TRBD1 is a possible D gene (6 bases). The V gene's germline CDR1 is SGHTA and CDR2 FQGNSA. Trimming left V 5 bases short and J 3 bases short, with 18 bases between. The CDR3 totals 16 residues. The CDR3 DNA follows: TGTGCCAGCAGCCTCCGGGACATCGGTTGGACAGATACGCAGTATTTT. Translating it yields CASSLRDIGWTDTQYF.

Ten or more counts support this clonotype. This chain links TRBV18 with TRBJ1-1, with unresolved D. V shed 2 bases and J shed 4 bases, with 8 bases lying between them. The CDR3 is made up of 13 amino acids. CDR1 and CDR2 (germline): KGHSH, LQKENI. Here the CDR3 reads CASSPSGATEAFF. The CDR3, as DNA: TGTGCCAGCTCACCAAGCGGTGCCACTGAAGCTTTCTTT. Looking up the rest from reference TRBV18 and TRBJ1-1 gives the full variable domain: NAGVMQNPRHLVRRRGQEARLRCSPMKGHSHVYWYRQLPEEGLKFMVYLQKENIIDESGMPKERFSAEFPKEGPSILRIQQVVRGDSAAYFCASSPSGATEAFFGQGTRLTVV.

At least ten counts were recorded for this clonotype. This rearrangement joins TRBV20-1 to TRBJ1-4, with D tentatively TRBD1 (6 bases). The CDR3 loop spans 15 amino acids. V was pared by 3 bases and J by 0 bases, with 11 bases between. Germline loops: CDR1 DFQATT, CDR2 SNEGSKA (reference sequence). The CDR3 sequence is CSASSGDATNEKLFF. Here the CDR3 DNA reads TGCAGTGCTAGTTCAGGGGACGCAACTAATGAAAAACTGTTTTTT.

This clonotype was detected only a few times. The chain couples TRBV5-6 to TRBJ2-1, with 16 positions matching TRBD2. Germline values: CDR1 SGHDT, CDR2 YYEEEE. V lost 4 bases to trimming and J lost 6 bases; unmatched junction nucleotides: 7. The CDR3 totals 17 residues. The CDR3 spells CASSPEGTSGRVNEQFF. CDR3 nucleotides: TGTGCCAGCAGCCCGGAAGGGACTAGCGGGAGGGTCAATGAGCAGTTCTTC.

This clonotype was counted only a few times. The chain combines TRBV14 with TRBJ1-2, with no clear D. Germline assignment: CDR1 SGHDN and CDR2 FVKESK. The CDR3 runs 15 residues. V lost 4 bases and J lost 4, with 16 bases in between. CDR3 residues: CASSPRISPSYGYTF. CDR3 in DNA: TGTGCCAGCAGCCCTAGGATTAGCCCATCCTATGGCTACACCTTC.

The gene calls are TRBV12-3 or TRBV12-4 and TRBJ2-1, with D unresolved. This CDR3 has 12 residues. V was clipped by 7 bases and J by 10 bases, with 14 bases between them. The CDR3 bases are TGTGCCAGCAACAAGGACCTGGGGGAGCAGTTCTTC. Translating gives CASNKDLGEQFF.

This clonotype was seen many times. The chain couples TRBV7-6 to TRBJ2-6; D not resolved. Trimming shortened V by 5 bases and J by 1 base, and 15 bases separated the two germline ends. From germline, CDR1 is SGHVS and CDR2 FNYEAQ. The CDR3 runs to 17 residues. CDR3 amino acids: CASSLSSLGSGANVLTF. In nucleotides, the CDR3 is TGTGCCAGCAGCCTTAGTAGTTTGGGGTCTGGGGCCAACGTCCTGACTTTC.

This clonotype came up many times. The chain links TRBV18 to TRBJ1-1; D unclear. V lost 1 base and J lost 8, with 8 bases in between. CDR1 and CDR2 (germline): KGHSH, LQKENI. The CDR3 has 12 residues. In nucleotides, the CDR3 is TGTGCCAGCTCACCACTGACCGGGGAAGCTTTCTTT. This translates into CASSPLTGEAFF.

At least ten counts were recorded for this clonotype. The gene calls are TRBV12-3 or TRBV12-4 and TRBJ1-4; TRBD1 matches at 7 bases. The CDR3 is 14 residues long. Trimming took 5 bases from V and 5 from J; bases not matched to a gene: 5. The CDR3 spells CASSTGTENEKLFF. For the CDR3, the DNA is TGTGCCAGCAGTACCGGGACAGAAAATGAAAAACTGTTTTTT.

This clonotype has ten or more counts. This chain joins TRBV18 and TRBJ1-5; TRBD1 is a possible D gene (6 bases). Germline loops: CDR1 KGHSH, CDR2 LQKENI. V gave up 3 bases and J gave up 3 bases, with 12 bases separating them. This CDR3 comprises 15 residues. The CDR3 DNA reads TGTGCCAGCTCACCCGCAGGGGCGCCCAATCAGCCCCAGCATTTT. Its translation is CASSPAGAPNQPQHF.

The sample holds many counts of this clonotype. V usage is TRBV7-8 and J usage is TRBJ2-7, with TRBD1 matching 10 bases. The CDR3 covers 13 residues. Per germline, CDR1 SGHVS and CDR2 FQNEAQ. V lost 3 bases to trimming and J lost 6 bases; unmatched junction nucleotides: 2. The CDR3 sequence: CASSLDRGSEQYF. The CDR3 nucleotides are TGTGCCAGCAGCTTGGACAGGGGGTCCGAGCAGTACTTC.

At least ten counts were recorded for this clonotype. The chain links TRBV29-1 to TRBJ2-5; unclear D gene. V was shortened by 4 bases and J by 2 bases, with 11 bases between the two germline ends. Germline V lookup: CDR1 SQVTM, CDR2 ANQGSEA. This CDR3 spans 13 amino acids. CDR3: CSVGTVTQETQYF. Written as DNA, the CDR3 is TGCAGCGTTGGGACCGTGACTCAAGAGACCCAGTACTTC.

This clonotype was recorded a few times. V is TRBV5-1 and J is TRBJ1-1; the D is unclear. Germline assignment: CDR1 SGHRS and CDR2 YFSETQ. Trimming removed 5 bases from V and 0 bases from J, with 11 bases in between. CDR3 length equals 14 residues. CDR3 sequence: CASRFGPMNTEAFF. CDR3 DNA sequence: TGCGCCAGCAGATTTGGACCAATGAACACTGAAGCTTTCTTT.

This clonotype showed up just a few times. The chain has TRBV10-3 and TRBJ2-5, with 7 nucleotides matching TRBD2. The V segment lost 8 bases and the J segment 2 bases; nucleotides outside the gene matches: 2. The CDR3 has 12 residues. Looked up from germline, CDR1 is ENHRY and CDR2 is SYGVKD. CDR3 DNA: TGTGCCATCCGGGGGGTACAAGAGACCCAGTACTTC. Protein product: CAIRGVQETQYF.

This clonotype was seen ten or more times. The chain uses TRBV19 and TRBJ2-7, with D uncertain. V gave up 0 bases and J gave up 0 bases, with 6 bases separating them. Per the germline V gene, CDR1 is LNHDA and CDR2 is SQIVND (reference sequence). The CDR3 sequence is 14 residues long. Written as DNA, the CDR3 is TGTGCCAGTAGTATAGATGCATCCTCCTACGAGCAGTACTTC. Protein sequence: CASSIDASSYEQYF.

In DNA form, the CDR3 reads TGTGCCAGCAACAAGTCCGGGACTAGCGGGAGCAATGAGCAGTTCTTC. Its protein is CASNKSGTSGSNEQFF. The genes are TRBV21-1 and TRBJ2-1; the table gives TRBD2 as D, unverified against the DNA. TRBV21-1 is a pseudogene. The CDR3 is 16 residues long.

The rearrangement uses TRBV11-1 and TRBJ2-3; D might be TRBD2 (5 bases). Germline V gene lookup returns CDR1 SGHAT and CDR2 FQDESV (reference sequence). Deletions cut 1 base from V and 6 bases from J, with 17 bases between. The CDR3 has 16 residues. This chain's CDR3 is CASSLGAGPTKDTQYF. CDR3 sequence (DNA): TGTGCCAGCAGCTTAGGCGCGGGTCCCACGAAGGATACGCAGTATTTT.

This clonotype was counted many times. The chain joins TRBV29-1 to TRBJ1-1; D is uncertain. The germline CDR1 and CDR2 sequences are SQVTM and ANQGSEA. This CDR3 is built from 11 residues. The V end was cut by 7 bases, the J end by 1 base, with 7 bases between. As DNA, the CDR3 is TGCAGCGAGGGATCGAACACTGAAGCTTTCTTT. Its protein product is CSEGSNTEAFF.

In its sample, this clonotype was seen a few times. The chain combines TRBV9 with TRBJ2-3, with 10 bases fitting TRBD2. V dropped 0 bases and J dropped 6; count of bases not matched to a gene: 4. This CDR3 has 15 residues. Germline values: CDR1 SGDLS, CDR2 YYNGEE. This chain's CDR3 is CASSVVPSGSDTQYF. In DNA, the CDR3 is TGTGCCAGCAGCGTAGTCCCTAGCGGGAGTGATACGCAGTATTTT.

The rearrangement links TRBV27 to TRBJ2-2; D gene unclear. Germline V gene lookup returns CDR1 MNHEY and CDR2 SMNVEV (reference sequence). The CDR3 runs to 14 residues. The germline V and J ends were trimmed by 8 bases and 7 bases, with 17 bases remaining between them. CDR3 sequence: CASWPAASVGELFF. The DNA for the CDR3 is TGTGCCAGCTGGCCAGCAGCAAGTGTCGGGGAGCTGTTTTTT.

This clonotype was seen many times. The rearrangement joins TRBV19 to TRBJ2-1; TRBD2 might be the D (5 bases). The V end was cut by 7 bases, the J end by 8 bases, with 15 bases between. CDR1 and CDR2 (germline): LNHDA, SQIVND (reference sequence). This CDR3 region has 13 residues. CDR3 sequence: CASKRTSLDEQFF. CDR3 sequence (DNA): TGTGCCAGTAAAAGAACTAGTTTAGATGAGCAGTTCTTC.

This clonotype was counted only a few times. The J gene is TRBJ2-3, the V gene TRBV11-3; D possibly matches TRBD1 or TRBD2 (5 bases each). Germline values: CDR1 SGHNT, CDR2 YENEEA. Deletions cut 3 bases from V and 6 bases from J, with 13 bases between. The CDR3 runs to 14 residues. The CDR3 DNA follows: TGTGCCAGCAGCTTCCGGGACCCAGAGGATACGCAGTATTTT. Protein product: CASSFRDPEDTQYF. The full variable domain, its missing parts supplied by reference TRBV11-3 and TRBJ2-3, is EAGVVQSPRYKIIEKKQPVAFWCNPISGHNTLYWYLQNLGQGPELLIRYENEEAVDDSQLPKDRFSAERLKGVDSTLKIQPAELGDSAVYLCASSFRDPEDTQYFGPGTRLTVL.

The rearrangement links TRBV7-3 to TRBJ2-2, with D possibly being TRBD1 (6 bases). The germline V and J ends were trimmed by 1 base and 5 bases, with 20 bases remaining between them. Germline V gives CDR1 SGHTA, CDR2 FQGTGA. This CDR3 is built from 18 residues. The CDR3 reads CASSLKGWGRRSTGELFF. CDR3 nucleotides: TGTGCCAGCAGCTTAAAGGGCTGGGGGCGTCGGTCAACCGGGGAGCTGTTTTTT.

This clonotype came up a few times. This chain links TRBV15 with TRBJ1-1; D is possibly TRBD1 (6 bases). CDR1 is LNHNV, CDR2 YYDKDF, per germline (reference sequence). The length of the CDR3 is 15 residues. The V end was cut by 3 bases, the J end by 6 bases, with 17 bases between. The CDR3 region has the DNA TGTGCCACCAGCAGGGGTGTTTCCGGGGGCGCTGAAGCTTTCTTT. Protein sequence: CATSRGVSGGAEAFF.

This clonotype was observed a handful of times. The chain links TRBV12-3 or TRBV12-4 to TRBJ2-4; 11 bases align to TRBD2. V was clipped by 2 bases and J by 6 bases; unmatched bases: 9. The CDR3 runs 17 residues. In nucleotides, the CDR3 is TGTGCCAGCAGTTTAAGACTTAGCGGGAGGGCCGGAAACATTCAGTACTTC. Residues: CASSLRLSGRAGNIQYF.

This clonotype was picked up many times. The CDR3 bases are TGTGCCAGCAGCTTAATTTCCAATCAGCCCCAGCATTTT. Translating it yields CASSLISNQPQHF. The V and J genes are TRBV7-9 and TRBJ1-5; D is ambiguous. Trimming removed 2 bases from V and 3 bases from J, with 5 bases in between. The CDR3 sequence is 13 residues long. Germline V lookup: CDR1 SEHNR, CDR2 FQNEAQ (reference sequence).

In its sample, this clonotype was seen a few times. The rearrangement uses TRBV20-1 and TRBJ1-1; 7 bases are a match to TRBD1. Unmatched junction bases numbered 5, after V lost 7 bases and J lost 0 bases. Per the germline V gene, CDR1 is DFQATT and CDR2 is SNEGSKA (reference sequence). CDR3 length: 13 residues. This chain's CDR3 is CSVSGQVNTEAFF. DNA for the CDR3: TGCAGTGTAAGCGGACAGGTGAACACTGAAGCTTTCTTT.

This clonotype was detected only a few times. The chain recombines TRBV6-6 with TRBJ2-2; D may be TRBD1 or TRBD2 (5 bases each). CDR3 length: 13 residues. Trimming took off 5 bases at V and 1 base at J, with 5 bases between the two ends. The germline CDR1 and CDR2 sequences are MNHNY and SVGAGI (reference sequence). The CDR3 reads CASSGGNTGELFF. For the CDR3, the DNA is TGTGCCAGCAGTGGGGGGAACACCGGGGAGCTGTTTTTT.

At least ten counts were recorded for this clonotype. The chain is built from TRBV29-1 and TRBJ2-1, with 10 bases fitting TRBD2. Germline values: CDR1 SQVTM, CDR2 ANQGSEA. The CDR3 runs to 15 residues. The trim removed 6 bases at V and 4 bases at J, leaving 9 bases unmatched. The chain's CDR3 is CSVPGIAGGYNEQFF. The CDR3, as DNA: TGCAGCGTCCCTGGGATAGCGGGAGGATACAATGAGCAGTTCTTC.

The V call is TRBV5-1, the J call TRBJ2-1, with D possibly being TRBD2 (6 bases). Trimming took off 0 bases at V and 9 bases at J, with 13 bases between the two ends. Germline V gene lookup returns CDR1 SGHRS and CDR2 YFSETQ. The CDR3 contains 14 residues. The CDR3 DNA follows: TGCGCCAGCAGCTTGGAAGGGAGGCGAGCTGAGCAGTTCTTC. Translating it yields CASSLEGRRAEQFF.